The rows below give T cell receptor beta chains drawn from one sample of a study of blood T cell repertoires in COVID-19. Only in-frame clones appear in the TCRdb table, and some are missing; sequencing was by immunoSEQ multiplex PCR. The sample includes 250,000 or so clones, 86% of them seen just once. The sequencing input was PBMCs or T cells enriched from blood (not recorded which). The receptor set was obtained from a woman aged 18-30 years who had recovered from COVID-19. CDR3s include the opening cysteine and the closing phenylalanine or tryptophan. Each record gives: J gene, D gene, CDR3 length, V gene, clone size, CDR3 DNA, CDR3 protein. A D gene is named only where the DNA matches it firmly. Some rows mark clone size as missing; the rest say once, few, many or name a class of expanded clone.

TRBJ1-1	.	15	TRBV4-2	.	TGTGCCAGCAGCCCATGGGTGGGCAGCCACACTGAAGCTTTCTTT	CASSPWVGSHTEAFF
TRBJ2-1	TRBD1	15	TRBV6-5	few	TGTGCCAGCACCCGGACAGGGGGCGCATCCAATGAGCAGTTCTTC	CASTRTGGASNEQFF
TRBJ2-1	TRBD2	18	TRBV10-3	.	TGTGCCATCAGTGAAGGTTTTACTAGCGGGAGTTCCTACAATGAGCAGTTCTTC	CAISEGFTSGSSYNEQFF
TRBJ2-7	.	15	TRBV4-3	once	TGCGCCAGCAGCCGGGAGACAGGCGTGAACTACGAGCAGTACTTC	CASSRETGVNYEQYF
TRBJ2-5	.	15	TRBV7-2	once	TGTGCCAGCCGGGAGCGCGGGGAGTTCCAAGAGACCCAGTACTTC	CASRERGEFQETQYF
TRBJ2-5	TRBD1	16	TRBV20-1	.	TGCAGTGCTACTGAACCTGGACAGGTAGACCAAGAGACCCAGTACTTC	CSATEPGQVDQETQYF
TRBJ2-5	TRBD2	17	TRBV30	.	TGTGCCTGGAGTCACCTAGCGGGGGGCGCCAAAGGCGAGACCCAGTACTTC	CAWSHLAGGAKGETQYF
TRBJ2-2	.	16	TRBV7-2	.	TGTGCCAGCAGCTCCTCTCCGGGTGTGAACACCGGGGAGCTGTTTTTT	CASSSSPGVNTGELFF
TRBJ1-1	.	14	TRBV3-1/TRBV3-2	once	TGTGCCAGCAGCCCAAGTTTAGATCCGACTGAAGCTTTCTTT	CASSPSLDPTEAFF
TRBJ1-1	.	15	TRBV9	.	TGTGCCAGCAGCGTAGATGGGGGGAGGGGCACTGAAGCTTTCTTT	CASSVDGGRGTEAFF
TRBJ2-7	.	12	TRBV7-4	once	TGTGCCAGCAGCTCCGCCAGGGCCGAGCAGTACTTC	CASSSARAEQYF
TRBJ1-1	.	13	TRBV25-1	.	TGTGCCAGCAGTGATGGGGTAGGGGCTGAAGCTTTCTTT	CASSDGVGAEAFF
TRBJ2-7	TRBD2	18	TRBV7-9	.	TGTGCCAGCAGCTTAGTTGTACCGCTAGCGGGAGGGTCCTACGAGCAGTACTTC	CASSLVVPLAGGSYEQYF
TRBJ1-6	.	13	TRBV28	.	TGTGCCACCGGGGGGCGACCATATTCACCCCTCCACTTT	CATGGRPYSPLHF
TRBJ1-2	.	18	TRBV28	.	TGTGCCAGCAGTCCCAACGAGGACAGCCCGCGGGAGTACTATGGCTACACCTTC	CASSPNEDSPREYYGYTF
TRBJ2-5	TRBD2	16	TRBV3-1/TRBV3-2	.	TGTGCCAGCAGCCAAGAACTAGCGGGAGGAACAGAGACCCAGTACTTC	CASSQELAGGTETQYF